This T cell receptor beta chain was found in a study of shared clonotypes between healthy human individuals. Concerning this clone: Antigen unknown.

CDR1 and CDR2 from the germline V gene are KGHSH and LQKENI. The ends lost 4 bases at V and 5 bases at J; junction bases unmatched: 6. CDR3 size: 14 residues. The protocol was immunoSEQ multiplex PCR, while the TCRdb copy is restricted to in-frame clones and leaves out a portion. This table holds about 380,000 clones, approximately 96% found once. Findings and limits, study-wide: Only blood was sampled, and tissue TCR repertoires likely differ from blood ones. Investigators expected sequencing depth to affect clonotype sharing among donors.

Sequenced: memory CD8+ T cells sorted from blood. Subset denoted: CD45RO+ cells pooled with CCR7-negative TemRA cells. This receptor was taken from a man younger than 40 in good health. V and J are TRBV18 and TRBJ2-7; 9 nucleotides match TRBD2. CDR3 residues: CASSLPGLAHEQYF. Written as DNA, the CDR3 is TGTGCCAGCTCACTACCGGGACTAGCCCACGAGCAGTACTTC.